The 26 T cell receptor beta chains reported below all come from one sample, sequenced in a study of neurological immune-mediated disorders. A single record per CDR3 protein comes from TCRdb applying MiXCR to the 5' RACE reads. This sample has approximately 40,000 distinct CDR3 sequences, with about 14% found just once. Input material: CD4+ T cells from blood. The receptors stem from a woman aged 60-75 years with HTLV-1-associated myelopathy (HAM/TSP).

This clonotype was seen at least ten times. V gene TRBV12-3 or TRBV12-4 combines with J gene TRBJ1-5; TRBD1 agrees at 9 bases. This CDR3 region has 15 residues. The V segment lost 2 bases and the J segment 8 bases; nucleotides outside the gene matches: 7. The CDR3 region is CASSLRQGVSEPQHF. CDR3 DNA: TGTGCCAGCAGTTTACGACAGGGGGTTTCTGAGCCCCAGCATTTT.

This clonotype was counted many times. The chain has TRBV15 and TRBJ2-6; D uncertain. V lost 1 base to trimming and J lost 1 base, with 8 bases between them. The CDR3 contains 16 residues. Germline V gene lookup returns CDR1 LNHNV and CDR2 YYDKDF (reference sequence). CDR3 protein: CATSRVGLSGANVLTF. In nucleotides, the CDR3 is TGTGCCACCAGCAGAGTAGGGTTATCTGGGGCCAACGTCCTGACTTTC.

This clonotype was found many times. The chain joins TRBV5-1 to TRBJ2-2, with a possible D match to TRBD2 (6 bases). The V end lost 4 bases, the J end lost 2 bases, and 9 bases lay between the germline ends. Germline V gene sequence: CDR1 SGHRS, CDR2 YFSETQ. This CDR3 spans 14 amino acids. The CDR3 coding sequence is TGCGCCAGCAGCACGGGACTTAACACCGGGGAGCTGTTTTTT. Translation: CASSTGLNTGELFF.

There are a few counts of this clonotype. The V call is TRBV6-4, the J call TRBJ1-5, with TRBD1 matching over 8 bases. This CDR3 is built from 14 residues. The junction had 1 base not matched to a gene; V was cut back by 3 bases and J by 3 bases. Germline-derived CDR1 and CDR2 are MRHNA and SNTAGT. Here the CDR3 reads CASSEQGVNQPQHF. The CDR3 DNA is TGTGCCAGCAGTGAACAGGGGGTCAATCAGCCCCAGCATTTT.

The V and J genes are TRBV29-1 and TRBJ2-1; TRBD2 matches at 11 bases. The ends lost 7 bases at V and 5 bases at J; junction bases unmatched: 10. The CDR3 has 15 residues. Germline V gives CDR1 SQVTM, CDR2 ANQGSEA. The CDR3 loop is CSALTTSGAHNEQFF. CDR3 in DNA: TGCAGCGCTCTAACGACTAGCGGGGCTCACAATGAGCAGTTCTTC.

This clonotype has ten or more counts. The chain is built from TRBV5-1 and TRBJ2-3, with TRBD1 identical over 7 bases. Trimming at V came to 3 bases and at J to 3 bases, leaving 10 bases not matched to a gene. The CDR3 loop spans 16 amino acids. Germline V gene data show CDR1 as SGHRS and CDR2 as YFSETQ. DNA for the CDR3: TGCGCCAGCAGCTCCTCATGGGACAGAAAGACAGATACGCAGTATTTT. Its protein product is CASSSSWDRKTDTQYF.

This clonotype was seen many times. The rearrangement uses TRBV6-5 and TRBJ2-5, with D tentatively TRBD1 or TRBD2 (7 bases each). Germline CDR1 and CDR2: MNHEY and SVGAGI. Trimming pared 5 bases from V and 6 bases from J, leaving 19 bases between. This CDR3 is 15 amino acids long. CDR3 DNA sequence: TGTGCCAGCAGTGGAGCGGGACAGTGGGTAAAGACCCAGTACTTC. This encodes CASSGAGQWVKTQYF.

This clonotype was found many times. The J gene is TRBJ1-4, the V gene TRBV29-1; no definite D call. The CDR3 is 13 residues long. The germline gives CDR1 SQVTM, CDR2 ANQGSEA. V was clipped by 7 bases and J by 6 bases, with 15 bases between them. CDR3 nucleotides: TGCAGCGCCCTAGGGATATCCTATGAAAAACTGTTTTTT. This encodes CSALGISYEKLFF.

The sample holds many counts of this clonotype. This chain connects TRBV12-3 or TRBV12-4 to TRBJ2-7; 10 nucleotides match TRBD2. V gave up 6 bases and J gave up 4 bases; unmatched junction bases: 12. The CDR3 contains 16 residues. DNA for the CDR3: TGTGCCAGCAGCCGAGAACCAGCGGGGGGGACGTACGAGCAGTACTTC. Residues: CASSREPAGGTYEQYF.

This clonotype was seen at least ten times. V gene TRBV5-1 combines with J gene TRBJ2-1; TRBD2 might be the D (6 bases). V was shortened by 6 bases and J by 5 bases, with 18 bases between the two germline ends. The germline gives CDR1 SGHRS, CDR2 YFSETQ. The CDR3 consists of 15 residues. Written as DNA, the CDR3 is TGCGCCAGCATCCTTAACAAGGACTACCACAATGAGCAGTTCTTC. Residues: CASILNKDYHNEQFF.

This clonotype appeared many times. The chain has TRBV7-9 and TRBJ2-3; TRBD2 matches at 9 bases. CDR1 and CDR2 (germline): SEHNR, FQNEAQ (reference sequence). V was clipped by 1 base and J by 0 bases; unmatched bases: 8. CDR3 length equals 18 residues. The CDR3 nucleotides are TGTGCCAGCAGCTTAGGAGTTAGCGGGGGTCGGAGCACAGATACGCAGTATTTT. Translating gives CASSLGVSGGRSTDTQYF.

The gene calls are TRBV20-1 and TRBJ1-1; D uncertain. The CDR3 totals 14 residues. The V end lost 0 bases, the J end lost 0 bases, and 8 bases lay between the germline ends. CDR1 is DFQATT and CDR2 is SNEGSKA in the germline V gene (reference sequence). The CDR3 reads CSARDHWVNTEAFF. Written as DNA, the CDR3 is TGCAGTGCTAGAGACCATTGGGTGAACACTGAAGCTTTCTTT.

This clonotype was detected many times. The rearrangement joins TRBV15 to TRBJ1-5, with TRBD1 matching over 9 bases. Germline V lookup: CDR1 LNHNV, CDR2 YYDKDF (reference sequence). The CDR3 contains 14 residues. The V and J ends lost 5 bases and 5 bases, in that order; junction bases with no gene match: 4. As DNA, the CDR3 is TGTGCCACCAGCCGGGGACAGGGCTATCAGCCCCAGCATTTT. This encodes CATSRGQGYQPQHF.

The table lists this clonotype with many counts. This chain joins TRBV5-1 and TRBJ2-4; tentatively, D is TRBD1 (6 bases). CDR3 length: 16 residues. Germline CDR1 reads SGHRS; CDR2 reads YFSETQ. Trimming took off 0 bases at V and 0 bases at J, with 10 bases between the two ends. The CDR3 nucleotides are TGCGCCAGCAGCTTGGGACAGGTTTTAGCCAAAAACATTCAGTACTTC. This codes for CASSLGQVLAKNIQYF.

In this sample, this clonotype turned up a few times. The chain couples TRBV19 to TRBJ2-1; the match to TRBD2 covers 12 bases. With 5 bases clipped from V and 3 bases from J, the junction kept 5 bases outside the gene matches. Germline CDR1 and CDR2: LNHDA and SQIVND (reference sequence). The CDR3 is 16 residues long. DNA for the CDR3: TGTGCCAGTAGTCGAGGACTAGCGGGGAGCTACAATGAGCAGTTCTTC. Its protein is CASSRGLAGSYNEQFF.

This clonotype was detected many times. The gene calls are TRBV5-1 and TRBJ1-6; 8 nucleotides align to TRBD1. The CDR3 contains 17 residues. V shed 4 bases, J shed 0 bases, and the junction held 6 bases outside the gene matches. Germline CDR1 SGHRS, CDR2 YFSETQ. This CDR3 is CASSAKGQGSYNSPLHF. The CDR3 nucleotides read TGCGCCAGCAGCGCCAAAGGACAGGGCTCCTATAATTCACCCCTCCACTTT. The whole variable domain, remainder taken from reference TRBV5-1 and TRBJ1-6, is KAGVTQTPRYLIKTRGQQVTLSCSPISGHRSVSWYQQTPGQGLQFLFEYFSETQRNKGNFPGRFSGRQFSNSRSEMNVSTLELGDSALYLCASSAKGQGSYNSPLHFGNGTRLTVT.

Many counts were recorded for this clonotype. The chain joins TRBV12-3 or TRBV12-4 to TRBJ1-5, with 9 nucleotides matching TRBD1. V shed 3 bases and J 5 bases; nucleotides not matched to a gene: 5. There are 15 residues in the CDR3. CDR3 sequence reads: CASSFLQGAHQPQHF. CDR3 in DNA: TGTGCCAGCAGTTTTTTACAGGGGGCTCATCAGCCCCAGCATTTT.

This clonotype occurred many times. The chain has TRBV29-1 and TRBJ2-3; D remains ambiguous. The CDR3 is 15 residues long. Trimming removed 6 bases at V and 0 bases at J, with 16 bases between. The germline CDR1 and CDR2 sequences are SQVTM and ANQGSEA. CDR3 sequence (DNA): TGCAGCGTCCTCCAGCTGCTATCTAGCACAGATACGCAGTATTTT. Its translation: CSVLQLLSSTDTQYF.

There are many counts of this clonotype. This chain uses TRBV20-1 with TRBJ1-3; D is undetermined. Trimming pared 3 bases from V and 0 bases from J, leaving 6 bases between. The CDR3 spans 13 residues. Germline V gene lookup returns CDR1 DFQATT and CDR2 SNEGSKA (reference sequence). DNA for the CDR3: TGCAGTGCTAGCCCGGACTCTGGAAACACCATATATTTT. Protein: CSASPDSGNTIYF.

This clonotype was recorded many times. J is TRBJ2-7 and V is TRBV5-1, with 14 bases that match TRBD2. V was pared by 4 bases and J by 2 bases, with 11 bases of the junction left unmatched. Per the germline V gene, CDR1 is SGHRS and CDR2 is YFSETQ. The CDR3 runs to 18 residues. CDR3 protein: CASSHGTSGGLKTYEQYF. Here the CDR3 DNA reads TGCGCCAGCAGCCATGGGACTAGCGGGGGCCTAAAAACCTACGAGCAGTACTTC.

Comments on this clonotype: This may be a read error, as it is one base from a much larger clone. The DNA of the CDR3 is TGTGCCAGCAGTTTTAGCAGCCGCGGGGGAGATACGCAGTATTTT. This gives the protein CASSFSSRGGDTQYF. The chain joins TRBV27 to TRBJ2-3; 7 bases align to TRBD2. Germline CDR1 reads MNHEY; CDR2 reads SMNVEV (reference sequence). With V trimmed by 3 bases and J by 5 bases, 8 bases remained unmatched. The CDR3 loop spans 15 amino acids.

In this sample, this clonotype turned up many times. The chain links TRBV20-1 to TRBJ2-7, with D hard to call. V was pared by 3 bases and J by 6 bases, with 18 bases between. The CDR3 is 14 residues long. From germline, CDR1 is DFQATT and CDR2 SNEGSKA (reference sequence). The DNA for the CDR3 is TGCAGTGCTAGGGGGATAGGAACCCATGGCGAGCAGTACTTC. Translated, it gives CSARGIGTHGEQYF.

V gene TRBV3-1 combines with J gene TRBJ1-2, with D tentatively TRBD1 (6 bases). Deletions cut 3 bases from V and 6 bases from J, with 17 bases between. Germline V lookup: CDR1 LGHDT, CDR2 YNNKEL (reference sequence). The CDR3 is 15 residues long. CDR3 nucleotide sequence: TGTGCCAGCAGCCAGGGACATGGATACGTCCATGGCTACACCTTC. This gives the protein CASSQGHGYVHGYTF.

There are many counts of this clonotype. The chain couples TRBV5-1 to TRBJ1-1; D uncertain. The CDR3 length is 15 residues. The V end lost 0 bases, the J end lost 6 bases, and 15 bases lay between the germline ends. CDR1 and CDR2 from the germline V gene are SGHRS and YFSETQ. The CDR3 nucleotides read TGCGCCAGCAGCTTGGACAGTCTGGGCCTCGCTGAAGCTTTCTTT. It encodes CASSLDSLGLAEAFF.

This clonotype was recorded at least ten times. The genes are TRBV5-1 and TRBJ2-2, with D possibly matching TRBD2 (7 bases). Trimming removed 3 bases from V and 5 bases from J, with 20 bases in between. This CDR3 comprises 17 residues. The V gene's germline CDR1 is SGHRS and CDR2 YFSETQ. Written as DNA, the CDR3 is TGCGCCAGCAGCTCCCGTGTGGGGAGGGGGACAACCGGGGAGCTGTTTTTT. Amino acid sequence: CASSSRVGRGTTGELFF.

This clonotype was found many times. The chain is built from TRBV5-1 and TRBJ1-1; a possible D gene is TRBD1 (5 bases). The CDR3 sequence is 14 residues long. Deletions cut 6 bases from V and 1 base from J, with 13 bases between. Looked up from germline, CDR1 is SGHRS and CDR2 is YFSETQ. CDR3 DNA sequence: TGCGCCAGCACGCCCAGCAGGGAGAACACTGAAGCTTTCTTT. Translated: CASTPSRENTEAFF. Looking up the rest from reference TRBV5-1 and TRBJ1-1 gives the full variable domain: KAGVTQTPRYLIKTRGQQVTLSCSPISGHRSVSWYQQTPGQGLQFLFEYFSETQRNKGNFPGRFSGRQFSNSRSEMNVSTLELGDSALYLCASTPSRENTEAFFGQGTRLTVV.